This T cell receptor (beta chain) was identified during a study of CD8 T cells in ankylosing spondylitis. This clonotype came up many times. Antigen specificity is unknown. The study, taken as a whole, reports: Among TCR beta sequences, a motif of under 10 highly homologous variants appeared characteristic of ankylosing spondylitis blood. Disease-linked clones were reportedly significantly enriched in matched ankylosing spondylitis synovial fluid.

CDR3 length: 14 residues. CDR1 and CDR2 (germline): DFQATT, SNEGSKA (reference sequence). V trimming: 1 base; J trimming: 4 bases; junction bases outside the gene matches: 3. Quantitative 5'-RACE with molecular barcodes produced the TCR beta libraries. MiXCR, run by TCRdb on the 5' RACE reads, gives a single entry per CDR3 protein. The data show some 840,000 distinct CDR3 sequences, with 10% to 15% seen just once and about 0.49% held by the top ten. The sequencing sample was made of blood, either unsorted or a sorted T cell fraction (not recorded which). This TCR came from a male donor with ankylosing spondylitis. This chain uses TRBV20-1 with TRBJ2-3; 9 positions match TRBD1. The CDR3 region is CSARVRTGADTQYF. DNA of the CDR3: TGCAGTGCTAGAGTTCGGACAGGGGCAGATACGCAGTATTTT.